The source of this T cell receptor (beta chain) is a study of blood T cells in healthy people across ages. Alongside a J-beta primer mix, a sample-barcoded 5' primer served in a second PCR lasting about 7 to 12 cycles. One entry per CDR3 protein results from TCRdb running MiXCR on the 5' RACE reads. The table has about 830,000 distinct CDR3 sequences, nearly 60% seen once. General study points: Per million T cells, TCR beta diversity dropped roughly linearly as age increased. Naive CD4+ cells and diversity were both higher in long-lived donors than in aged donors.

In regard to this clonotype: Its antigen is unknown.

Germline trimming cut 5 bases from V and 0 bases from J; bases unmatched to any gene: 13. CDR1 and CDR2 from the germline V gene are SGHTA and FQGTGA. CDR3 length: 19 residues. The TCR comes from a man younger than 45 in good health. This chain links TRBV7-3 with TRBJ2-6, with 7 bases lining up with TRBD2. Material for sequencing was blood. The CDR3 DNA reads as TGTGCCAGCAGCCCTAGACCGGGACGGGGGGTCTCTGGGGCCAACGTCCTGACTTTC. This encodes CASSPRPGRGVSGANVLTF.